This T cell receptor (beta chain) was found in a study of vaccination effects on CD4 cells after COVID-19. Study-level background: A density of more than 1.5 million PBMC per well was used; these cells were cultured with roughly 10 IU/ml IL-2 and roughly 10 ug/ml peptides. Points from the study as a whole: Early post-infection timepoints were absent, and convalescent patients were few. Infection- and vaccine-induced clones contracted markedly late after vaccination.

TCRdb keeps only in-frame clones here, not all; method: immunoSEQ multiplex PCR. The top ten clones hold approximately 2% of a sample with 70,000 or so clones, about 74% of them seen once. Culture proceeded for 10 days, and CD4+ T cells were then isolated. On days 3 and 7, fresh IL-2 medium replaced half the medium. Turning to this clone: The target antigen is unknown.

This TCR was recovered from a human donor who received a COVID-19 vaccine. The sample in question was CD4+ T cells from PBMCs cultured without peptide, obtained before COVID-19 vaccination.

The DNA for the CDR3 is TGTGCCACCAGCAACGCCACTGATAGCAATCAGCCCCAGCATTTT. Its protein is CATSNATDSNQPQHF. The V call is TRBV15, the J call TRBJ1-5, with no clear D. This CDR3 has 15 amino acids. CDR1 and CDR2 (germline): LNHNV, YYDKDF (reference sequence). Trimming removed 4 bases from V and 0 bases from J, with 10 bases in between.